This T cell receptor beta chain was documented in a study of T cell responses to AZD1222 COVID-19 vaccine. About this clone itself: What it recognizes is unknown.

Overall study findings and caveats: White British ancestry dominated among donors, who included more females, and clonal diversity was possibly underestimated. Rises in breadth and depth of Spike-specific TCRs came after two AZD1222 doses. Among AZD1222 vaccinees, only six were seropositive at baseline.

V lost 1 base and J 5 bases, leaving 12 bases between the germline ends. The CDR3 has 16 amino acids. CDR1 is SGHTA, CDR2 FQGTGA, per germline. The method was immunoSEQ multiplex PCR; TCRdb's version includes in-frame clones alone and lacks a portion of them. The sample holds just under 150,000 clones, roughly 90% seen once. Sequencing used peripheral blood, obtained 28 days after the second dose of the MenACWY control vaccine. The rearrangement uses TRBV7-3 and TRBJ2-6; D not certain. The clonotype originates from an adult who received the MenACWY meningococcal vaccine as a control. The chain's CDR3 is CASSLIRGDRANVLTF. In DNA form, the CDR3 reads TGTGCCAGCAGCTTAATCCGCGGCGATAGGGCCAACGTCCTGACTTTC.